The rows below give T cell receptor beta chains drawn from one sample of a study of T-cell reconstitution after alpha-beta-depleted transplantation in children. TCRdb re-derived calls from the PCR reads in MiXCR, one entry per CDR3 protein. The table lists hundreds of thousands of distinct CDR3 sequences, about 23% of them singletons. This specimen consisted of PBMCs, mostly from graft donor cells, obtained 360 days after TCRalphabeta/CD19-depleted stem cell transplant. These receptor sequences come from a boy younger than two who had a stem cell transplant for acute myeloid leukemia, so the T cells may come from the graft donor. CDR3s include the opening cysteine and the closing phenylalanine or tryptophan. Each record gives: CDR3 length, V gene, J gene, CDR3 protein.

15	TRBV20-1	TRBJ2-7	CSARDGTGGSYEQYF
14	TRBV20-1	TRBJ2-1	CSAGHDVAWDEQFF
15	TRBV4-1	TRBJ2-1	CASSALAFPYNEQFF
15	TRBV5-5	TRBJ2-2	CASTNWAPNTGELFF
15	TRBV12-3/TRBV12-4	TRBJ1-1	CASSLLSGQNTEAFF
13	TRBV6-6	TRBJ2-3	CASSDSSPDTQYF
12	TRBV7-9	TRBJ1-1	CASSSQRTEAFF
14	TRBV29-1	TRBJ2-5	CSVKRAPSQETQYF
15	TRBV25-1	TRBJ2-5	CASSPYGTDEETQYF
15	TRBV7-9	TRBJ1-1	CASSLHGTGRTEAFF
15	TRBV20-1	TRBJ2-3	CSATAGGLLTDTQYF
11	TRBV20-1	TRBJ1-4	CSAGPSEKLFF
15	TRBV29-1	TRBJ1-1	CSVVKGRRLNTEAFF
13	TRBV20-1	TRBJ2-5	CSARETGEETQYF
14	TRBV5-1	TRBJ1-1	CASSLLPPNTEAFF
14	TRBV20-1	TRBJ2-3	CSSGGPHGGDTQYF
14	TRBV6-2/TRBV6-3	TRBJ1-1	CASSSGRLYTEAFF
17	TRBV7-2	TRBJ2-7	CASTSRWESKWAYEQYF
14	TRBV16	TRBJ1-2	CASSHGTANYGYTF
14	TRBV11-1	TRBJ2-7	CASSPTTGVYEQYF
14	TRBV11-1	TRBJ2-1	CATTNWGGGVEQFF
15	TRBV2	TRBJ2-1	CASSEVQLSYNEQFF